The 9 T cell receptor beta chains below were found in one sample sequenced in a study of tumor and adjacent non-tumor tissue in lung cancer. The template was RNA from unsorted bulk tissue. Distant lung tissue was collected more than 3 cm away from the tumor edge. The library came from three nested PCR rounds adapted from ARM-PCR protocols. TCRdb recomputed calls from the multiplex PCR reads with MiXCR, one row per CDR3 protein. The data contain around 100,000 distinct CDR3 sequences, roughly two thirds of them singletons. Sequenced sample: distant non-tumor lung tissue. The receptor set was obtained from a man aged 30-40 years with non-small cell lung cancer.

In regard to this clonotype: Without the conserved terminal phenylalanine or tryptophan, this CDR3 likely stems from a read error. The CDR3 DNA is TGTGCCAGCAGCTTAGAAGTGTCCCGGGCAGATACGCAGTATTAT. Its translation is CASSLEVSRADTQYY. J is TRBJ2-3 and V is TRBV11-2; D call uncertain. Trimming stripped 0 bases from V and 4 bases from J, with 11 bases between. This CDR3 region has 15 residues. Germline CDR1 reads SGHAT; CDR2 reads FQNNGV.

This clonotype was seen just once. A clone one base away is much larger, so this may be a read error. V gene TRBV12-3 or TRBV12-4 combines with J gene TRBJ2-3; maybe TRBD2 (6 bases). Trimming took 10 bases from V and 4 from J, leaving 27 bases between them. This CDR3 has 17 residues. The DNA of the CDR3 is TGTGCCATTACCGCCGGGGGTTTAGGGCCTAGCGCAGATACGCAGTATTTT. Translation: CAITAGGLGPSADTQYF.

On this clonotype: Relative to the germline gene, one junction end is altered; a read error may explain this. The chain carries TRBV12-3 or TRBV12-4 and TRBJ2-3, with a tentative D call TRBD1 (5 bases). The CDR3 is 12 residues long. CDR3 region: CVSSSDRDTQYF. The DNA of the CDR3 is TGTGTCAGCAGTTCCGACAGAGATACACAGTATTTT.

The chain is built from TRBV10-1 and TRBJ2-3; 7 bases line up with TRBD1. Germline V gives CDR1 WNHNN, CDR2 SYGVQD (reference sequence). The CDR3 spans 17 residues. With 0 bases clipped from V and 2 bases from J, the junction kept 8 bases outside the gene matches. The CDR3 is CASSESGRGKVTDTQYF. Here the CDR3 DNA reads TGCGCCAGCAGTGAGTCCGGCAGGGGGAAGGTCACAGATACGCAGTATTTT.

Comments on this clonotype: At one end, the junction sequence differs from germline, possibly due to a read error. The J gene is TRBJ2-1, the V gene TRBV12-5, with 10 positions matching TRBD1. This CDR3 region has 15 residues. Germline lookup yields CDR1 LGHNT and CDR2 FRNRAP. The CDR3 loop is CTSGYRQGARNEQFF. DNA of the CDR3: TGTACTAGTGGTTACAGACAGGGGGCGCGGAATGAACAGTTCTTC. The entire variable domain, with the rest obtained from reference TRBV12-5 and TRBJ2-1, is as follows: DARVTQTPRHKVTEMGQEVTMRCQPILGHNTVFWYRQTMMQGLELLAYFRNRAPLDDSGMPKDRFSAEMPDATLATLKIQPSEPRDSAVYFCTSGYRQGARNEQFFGPGTRLTVL.

This clonotype occurred once. An end of the junction does not agree with germline; a read error may underlie this. CDR3 DNA sequence: TGTGCCACCAGTCCCCAGGCAGGCTATGGCTACATCTTC. This gives the protein CATSPQAGYGYIF. This rearrangement joins TRBV12-3 or TRBV12-4 to TRBJ1-2; no reliable D call. CDR3 length equals 13 residues.

This clonotype was observed a handful of times. The CDR3 nucleotides read TGTGCCACCCGAGACAGGAACGGTGTAGAGACCCAGTACTTC. Translating gives CATRDRNGVETQYF. This chain links TRBV24-1 with TRBJ2-5; the D gene is possibly TRBD1 (6 bases). V lost 9 bases and J 4 bases, leaving 17 bases between the germline ends. Germline lookup yields CDR1 KGHDR and CDR2 SFDVKD. The CDR3 consists of 14 residues.

The table lists this clonotype with a count of one. The CDR3 ends on some other residue instead of the conserved phenylalanine or tryptophan, so this is likely a read error. It is unclear where the CDR3 begins or ends on the DNA, so no DNA is shown, and the CDR3 is as TCRdb lists it. V and J are TRBV12-3 or TRBV12-4 and TRBJ2-7; the listed D gene, TRBD1, was not tested against the DNA. Both ends counted, the CDR3 spans 15 residues. CDR3 protein: CASSAGQGTTYERYL.

Concerning this clonotype itself: At one of its ends the junction is not consistent with the germline gene, which may arise from a read error. The chain has TRBV11-1 and TRBJ1-1; no clear D. Germline V gene sequence: CDR1 SGHAT, CDR2 FQDESV (reference sequence). The CDR3 runs to 15 residues. CDR3 coding DNA: TGTGCTAGCAGCTTAAGACTGCGTGAGAACACTGAAGTTTTCTTT. This sequence encodes CASSLRLRENTEVFF.